The rows below give T cell receptor beta chains drawn from one sample of a study of T cell responses to AZD1222 COVID-19 vaccine. Assay: immunoSEQ multiplex PCR; the TCRdb copy retains only in-frame clones and omits some. Among roughly 97,000 clones listed, about 88% were seen once. Sample: peripheral blood, taken on day 0 of AZD1222 vaccination. These receptors all stem from an adult in good health. Each CDR3 is given with its conserved first and last residue. Fields, in order: J gene, CDR3 length, clone size, V gene, D gene, CDR3 DNA, CDR3 protein. D genes are given only for firm matches. Expanded clones get a size class; other rows say once, few or many, or leave the size out.

TRBJ1-1,13,.,TRBV6-5,.,TGTGCCAGCAGACGCTCAGTGAACACTGAAGCTTTCTTT,CASRRSVNTEAFF
TRBJ1-3,18,once,TRBV4-3,TRBD1,TGCGCCAGCAGCCAAGAATGGGCAGGGGGGTTAGCTGGAAACACCATATATTTT,CASSQEWAGGLAGNTIYF
TRBJ2-1,14,.,TRBV6-2/TRBV6-3,.,TGTGCCAGCATCCCAGGGGGGTCCTACAATGAGCAGTTCTTC,CASIPGGSYNEQFF
TRBJ1-6,14,once,TRBV10-1,.,TGCGCCAGCAGTGAGGGGACGGGTAATTCACCCCTCCACTTT,CASSEGTGNSPLHF
TRBJ1-4,11,.,TRBV2,.,TGTGCCAGCCCGGGGAATGAAAAACTGTTTTTT,CASPGNEKLFF
TRBJ1-1,16,.,TRBV18,.,TGTGCCAGCTCACCTCCTCGACCTAACATGAACACTGAAGCTTTCTTT,CASSPPRPNMNTEAFF
TRBJ2-3,14,.,TRBV30,.,TGTGCCTGGAAGGGCCTCGGGCGTGGAGATACGCAGTATTTT,CAWKGLGRGDTQYF
TRBJ2-7,16,once,TRBV11-2,.,TGTGCCAGCAGCTTAGCTACCACTCCCTCCTCCTACGAGCAGTACTTC,CASSLATTPSSYEQYF
TRBJ2-1,16,.,TRBV28,TRBD2,TGTGCCAGCAGCGATACTAGCGGGGGGCCCTACAATGAGCAGTTCTTC,CASSDTSGGPYNEQFF
TRBJ2-7,15,.,TRBV11-2,.,TGTGCCAGCAGCTTAGGGCCAGATAACTCCTACGAGCAGTACTTC,CASSLGPDNSYEQYF
TRBJ1-2,13,.,TRBV14,.,TGTGCCAGCAGTCCAGACATCAGCTATGGCTACACCTTC,CASSPDISYGYTF
TRBJ1-2,16,.,TRBV4-2,TRBD1,TGTGCCAGCAGCCAAGGGACAGGGGGTAACTTGGATGGCTACACCTTC,CASSQGTGGNLDGYTF
TRBJ1-2,14,.,TRBV2,TRBD1,TGTGCCAGCAGTAACCTCGGGACAGGGAACGGCTACACCTTC,CASSNLGTGNGYTF
TRBJ1-5,16,.,TRBV5-6,.,TGTGCCAGCAGCTGGGGGGGTCAGAGGAGCAATCAGCCCCAGCATTTT,CASSWGGQRSNQPQHF
TRBJ2-4,15,.,TRBV28,TRBD1,TGTGCCAGCAGTTCCCCCTCAGGACAGGGAGACATTCAGTACTTC,CASSSPSGQGDIQYF
TRBJ1-1,12,.,TRBV10-2,.,TGCGCCAGCAGTGAGGCGGGGGATGAAGCTTTCTTT,CASSEAGDEAFF
TRBJ1-5,16,.,TRBV7-2,.,TGTGCCAGCAGCCTAGGGTACAGTGGGGACAATCAGCCCCAGCATTTT,CASSLGYSGDNQPQHF
TRBJ1-4,16,.,TRBV3-1/TRBV3-2,TRBD1,TGTGCCAGCAGCCAGGGACAGGCCATCGGAAATGAAAAACTGTTTTTT,CASSQGQAIGNEKLFF
TRBJ1-2,16,.,TRBV6-5,.,TGTGCCAGCAGTTACACGGAGGGCGCGGGCCTGGGAGGCTACACCTTC,CASSYTEGAGLGGYTF
TRBJ2-1,17,.,TRBV14,.,TGTGCCAGCAGCCAAGATCTTGCGGGGGCCTTTACCGGTGAGCAGTTCTTC,CASSQDLAGAFTGEQFF
TRBJ1-1,15,few,TRBV5-1,.,TGCGCCAGCAGCCGGAAGACAGAGATGAACACTGAAGCTTTCTTT,CASSRKTEMNTEAFF
TRBJ1-4,13,.,TRBV6-6,.,TGTGCCAGCCAACGGAGGGGAGGCGAAAAACTGTTTTTT,CASQRRGGEKLFF
TRBJ2-1,14,.,TRBV9,TRBD2,TGTGCCAGCAGCAAGCGGGGACTCTACAATGAGCAGTTCTTC,CASSKRGLYNEQFF
TRBJ1-2,13,.,TRBV6-5,.,TGTGCCAGCAGCCCCACGGTGGGACTTGGCTACACCTTC,CASSPTVGLGYTF
TRBJ1-2,14,.,TRBV6-1,TRBD1,TGTGCCAGCAGTCCCGGGACAGCTAACTATGGCTACACCTTC,CASSPGTANYGYTF
TRBJ1-3,15,once,TRBV19,TRBD1,TGTGCCAGTAGTCCCTGGGACAGCTCTGGAAACACCATATATTTT,CASSPWDSSGNTIYF
TRBJ2-7,14,.,TRBV7-9,TRBD1,TGTGCCAGCAGCTTTACAGGGGTATCCTACGAGCAGTACTTC,CASSFTGVSYEQYF
TRBJ1-1,13,.,TRBV30,.,TGTGCCTGGAGTGTACGCCGAGCCAGTGATGCTTTCTTT,CAWSVRRASDAFF
TRBJ2-7,13,.,TRBV29-1,.,TGCAGCGTGCCCGGGACGGGCCCCCGCGAGCAGTACTTC,CSVPGTGPREQYF
TRBJ1-1,13,.,TRBV7-2,.,TGTGCCAGCAGCTTGACAGTGAACACTGAAGCTTTCTTT,CASSLTVNTEAFF
TRBJ1-1,13,once,TRBV29-1,.,TGCAGCGCCGCCTCCATGGGGATCGCTGAAGCTTTCTTT,CSAASMGIAEAFF
TRBJ1-5,13,.,TRBV12-5,.,TGTGCTAGCTGTGTTTATAGCAATCAGCCCCAGCATTTT,CASCVYSNQPQHF
TRBJ1-1,16,.,TRBV4-1,.,TGCGCCAGCAGCCCCCCGTCGGGGGGCCAGAACACTGAAGCTTTCTTT,CASSPPSGGQNTEAFF
TRBJ1-1,14,few,TRBV5-1,.,TGCGCCAGCAGCTTAGGCAGGCGAACGACTGAAGCTTTCTTT,CASSLGRRTTEAFF
TRBJ2-6,13,.,TRBV6-4,.,TGTGCCAGCAGTGAGCCTGGGGCCAACGTCCTGACTTTC,CASSEPGANVLTF
TRBJ1-2,15,.,TRBV7-2,TRBD1,TGTGCCAGCAGCTCACAGGGGCGGGCTGGCTATGGCTACACCTTC,CASSSQGRAGYGYTF
TRBJ1-3,15,.,TRBV30,.,TGTGCCTGGAGTCCCCAAACAGTCTCTGGAAACACCATATATTTT,CAWSPQTVSGNTIYF